Shown below are 20 T cell receptor beta chains from a single sample sequenced in a study of blood T cell repertoires in COVID-19. Generated by immunoSEQ multiplex PCR, the TCRdb table keeps only in-frame clones and is missing some. The data contain some 180,000 clones, 80% of them singletons. Material: PBMCs or T cells enriched from blood (not recorded which). These receptors all come from a man aged 60-69 years who had been exposed to COVID-19.

The sample holds one count of this clone. The V and J genes are TRBV7-9 and TRBJ2-4; TRBD1 agrees at 8 bases. The V and J ends lost 5 bases and 7 bases, in that order; junction bases with no gene match: 4. The CDR3 has 13 amino acids. The V gene's germline CDR1 is SEHNR and CDR2 FQNEAQ (reference sequence). CDR3 in DNA: TGTGCCAGCAGCCAGAGACAGGGGAACATTCAGTACTTC. Translating gives CASSQRQGNIQYF.

At least ten counts were recorded for this clone. CDR3 loop: CASNTDGTGDQPQHF. The DNA of the CDR3 is TGTGCCAGTAACACCGACGGGACAGGGGATCAGCCCCAGCATTTT. The chain employs TRBV19 and TRBJ1-5; 10 bases map to TRBD1. The germline CDR1 and CDR2 sequences are LNHDA and SQIVND (reference sequence). The CDR3 is 15 amino acids. V lost 7 bases, J lost 5 bases, and 8 bases stayed unmatched.

V usage is TRBV21-1 and J usage is TRBJ2-7; TRBD1 reflects the table's D call only, with no check against the DNA. TRBV21-1 is a known pseudogene. This CDR3 has 14 amino acids. The CDR3 reads CASSRGQGPYEQYF. CDR3 DNA: TGTGCCAGCAGCAGGGGACAGGGCCCCTACGAGCAGTACTTC.

The V gene is TRBV5-1, the J gene TRBJ1-3, with a weak D call TRBD1 (5 bases). Trimming shortened V by 10 bases and J by 0 bases, and 14 bases separated the two germline ends. CDR3 length: 14 amino acids. In germline, CDR1 is SGHRS, CDR2 YFSETQ. The CDR3 sequence is CASKAGTSGNTIYF. In DNA form, the CDR3 reads TGCGCCTCAAAAGCGGGGACCTCTGGAAACACCATATATTTT.

This chain's CDR3 is CASSSLTGKSSYEQYF. The CDR3 region has the DNA TGTGCCAGCAGCTCCCTGACAGGGAAATCCTCCTACGAGCAGTACTTC. The chain uses TRBV11-3 and TRBJ2-7; 7 bases map to TRBD1. CDR1 and CDR2 (germline): SGHNT, YENEEA. This CDR3 is 16 amino acids long. V was pared by 4 bases and J by 0 bases, with 9 bases of the junction left unmatched.

A single count supports this clone. The V and J genes are TRBV5-1 and TRBJ2-2; 7 bases line up with TRBD2. Looked up from germline, CDR1 is SGHRS and CDR2 is YFSETQ. The V and J ends lost 5 bases and 3 bases, in that order; junction bases with no gene match: 7. The CDR3 is made up of 15 amino acids. The CDR3 nucleotides are TGCGCCAGCAGGACGGGAGGAGTCCACACCGGGGAGCTGTTTTTT. Translation gives CASRTGGVHTGELFF.

The gene calls are TRBV11-1 and TRBJ2-3; 10 positions match TRBD1. The CDR3 length is 14 residues. The germline gives CDR1 SGHAT, CDR2 FQDESV (reference sequence). V shed 4 bases and J 7 bases; nucleotides not matched to a gene: 5. CDR3 bases: TGTGCCAGCAGCTCGACAGGGGGCTTGAATACGCAGTATTTT. Translating gives CASSSTGGLNTQYF. Variable domain in full (rest from reference TRBV11-1 and TRBJ2-3): EAEVAQSPRYKITEKSQAVAFWCDPISGHATLYWYRQILGQGPELLVQFQDESVVDDSQLPKDRFSAERLKGVDSTLKIQPAELGDSAMYLCASSSTGGLNTQYFGPGTRLTVL.

CDR3 coding DNA: TGCGCCAGCAGCTTGGCCCCAGCAGGGAATAGTTCACCCCTCCACTTT. Amino acid sequence: CASSLAPAGNSSPLHF. This chain connects TRBV5-1 to TRBJ1-6; a possible D gene is TRBD1 (5 bases). Germline V lookup: CDR1 SGHRS, CDR2 YFSETQ. V was trimmed by 0 bases and J by 9 bases, leaving 16 bases between them. This CDR3 is built from 16 residues.

The V and J genes are TRBV9 and TRBJ1-2, with 7 bases aligning to TRBD1. CDR1 SGDLS and CDR2 YYNGEE come from the germline V gene. The CDR3 spans 14 residues. The J segment lost 5 bases and the V segment lost 0 bases, leaving 4 bases of the junction unmatched. In DNA form, the CDR3 reads TGTGCCAGCAGCGTAGTCGGGACAGAATATGGCTACACCTTC. It specifies CASSVVGTEYGYTF.

The chain couples TRBV19 to TRBJ1-2; D is perhaps TRBD1 (6 bases). The V gene lost 6 bases and the J gene lost 2 bases, with 10 bases spanning the gap. The CDR3 is 13 residues long. CDR1 LNHDA and CDR2 SQIVND come from the germline V gene (reference sequence). The CDR3 protein is CASSYTGNYGYTF. The DNA of the CDR3 is TGTGCCAGTAGCTACACAGGGAACTATGGCTACACCTTC.

V usage is TRBV6-5 and J usage is TRBJ1-6, with D unclear. V was shortened by 2 bases and J by 6 bases, with 11 bases between the two germline ends. The CDR3 covers 15 residues. Germline assignment: CDR1 MNHEY and CDR2 SVGAGI. The CDR3 loop is CASSYRGLPNSPLHF. The CDR3 DNA reads as TGTGCCAGCAGTTACAGAGGTCTCCCTAATTCACCCCTCCACTTT.

Here the CDR3 DNA reads TGTGCCAGCCGCGGACACTACGAGCAGTACTTC. Its translation is CASRGHYEQYF. The chain uses TRBV28 and TRBJ2-7; D is possibly TRBD1 (5 bases). Trimming pared 8 bases from V and 3 bases from J, leaving 8 bases between. Germline V CDR1 and CDR2: MDHEN, SYDVKM. The CDR3 is 11 amino acids.

The V gene is TRBV7-5, the J gene TRBJ1-3; the table calls TRBD1, which could not be checked here. TRBV7-5 is a pseudogene. The CDR3 has 18 residues. The CDR3 protein is CVRSPYPVRDRDGNTIYF. Here the CDR3 DNA reads TGTGTCAGAAGCCCATACCCCGTCCGGGACAGGGATGGAAACACCATATATTTT.

This rearrangement joins TRBV9 to TRBJ2-2, with D perhaps TRBD2 (6 bases). V was pared by 3 bases and J by 6 bases, with 12 bases between. The CDR3 spans 14 residues. In germline, CDR1 is SGDLS, CDR2 YYNGEE. Here the CDR3 reads CASSGTWGAGELFF. CDR3 DNA: TGTGCCAGCAGCGGAACGTGGGGGGCCGGGGAGCTGTTTTTT.

The J gene is TRBJ2-2, the V gene TRBV7-3, with D possibly matching TRBD2 (6 bases). The CDR3 loop spans 16 amino acids. The germline gives CDR1 SGHTA, CDR2 FQGTGA. V was trimmed by 2 bases and J by 0 bases, leaving 10 bases between them. CDR3 DNA: TGTGCCAGCAGCTTATCCGGCGGGGCGAACACCGGGGAGCTGTTTTTT. Its protein is CASSLSGGANTGELFF.

This clone was found once. The chain employs TRBV2 and TRBJ1-5; 7 nucleotides align to TRBD1. This CDR3 spans 16 amino acids. Per germline, CDR1 SNHLY and CDR2 FYNNEI. J gave up 3 bases and V 4 bases, and 9 bases lay outside the gene matches. The CDR3 bases are TGTGCCAGCAGTGTTAGGGGGACAGCCTTCAATCAGCCCCAGCATTTT. Its translation is CASSVRGTAFNQPQHF.

The chain couples TRBV27 to TRBJ2-7, with 8 bases matching TRBD1. V lost 5 bases and J lost 2; bases outside the gene matches: 8. Germline V gene data show CDR1 as MNHEY and CDR2 as SMNVEV (reference sequence). This CDR3 has 15 residues. The CDR3 spells CASSPAVDRAYEQYF. The CDR3, as DNA: TGTGCCAGCAGTCCAGCCGTGGACAGGGCCTACGAGCAGTACTTC.

The sample holds a few counts of this clone. The gene calls are TRBV5-4 and TRBJ2-1; TRBD2 aligns across 8 bases. The J segment lost 4 bases and the V segment lost 3 bases, leaving 9 bases of the junction unmatched. Germline values: CDR1 SGHNT, CDR2 YYREEE (reference sequence). The CDR3 runs to 16 residues. The CDR3 sequence is CASSWGPSGQYNEQFF. CDR3 nucleotides: TGTGCCAGCAGCTGGGGTCCTAGCGGGCAATACAATGAGCAGTTCTTC. Full variable domain (outside the CDR3, taken from reference TRBV5-4 and TRBJ2-1): ETGVTQSPTHLIKTRGQQVTLRCSSQSGHNTVSWYQQALGQGPQFIFQYYREEENGRGNFPPRFSGLQFPNYSSELNVNALELDDSALYLCASSWGPSGQYNEQFFGPGTRLTVL.

The chain uses TRBV28 and TRBJ1-2; TRBD1 might be the D (6 bases). The V gene's germline CDR1 is MDHEN and CDR2 SYDVKM. The CDR3 loop spans 13 amino acids. Trimming pared 7 bases from V and 7 bases from J, leaving 16 bases between. This CDR3 is CASIGQGRGGYTF. Written as DNA, the CDR3 is TGTGCCAGCATCGGGCAGGGGAGGGGTGGCTACACCTTC.

This sequence joins TRBV24-1 and TRBJ1-5; possible D gene TRBD1, 5 bases. In germline, CDR1 is KGHDR, CDR2 SFDVKD. This CDR3 contains 14 residues. With 0 bases removed from V and 7 bases from J, the gap between germline ends came to 9 bases. The CDR3 DNA sequence: TGTGCCACCAGTGATTTGGGGGCTTGGCAGCCCCAGCATTTT. This gives the protein CATSDLGAWQPQHF.